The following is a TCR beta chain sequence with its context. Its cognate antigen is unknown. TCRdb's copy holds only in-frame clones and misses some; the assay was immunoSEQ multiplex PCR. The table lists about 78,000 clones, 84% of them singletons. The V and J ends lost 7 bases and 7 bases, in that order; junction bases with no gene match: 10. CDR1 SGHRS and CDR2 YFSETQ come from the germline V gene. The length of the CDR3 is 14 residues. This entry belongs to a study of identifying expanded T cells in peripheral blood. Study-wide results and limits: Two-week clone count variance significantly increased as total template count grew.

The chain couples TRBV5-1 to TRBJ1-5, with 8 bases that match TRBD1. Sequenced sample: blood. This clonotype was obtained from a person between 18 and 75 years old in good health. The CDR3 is CASLSQGAQQPQHF. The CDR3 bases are TGCGCCAGCCTATCCCAGGGGGCTCAACAGCCCCAGCATTTT.